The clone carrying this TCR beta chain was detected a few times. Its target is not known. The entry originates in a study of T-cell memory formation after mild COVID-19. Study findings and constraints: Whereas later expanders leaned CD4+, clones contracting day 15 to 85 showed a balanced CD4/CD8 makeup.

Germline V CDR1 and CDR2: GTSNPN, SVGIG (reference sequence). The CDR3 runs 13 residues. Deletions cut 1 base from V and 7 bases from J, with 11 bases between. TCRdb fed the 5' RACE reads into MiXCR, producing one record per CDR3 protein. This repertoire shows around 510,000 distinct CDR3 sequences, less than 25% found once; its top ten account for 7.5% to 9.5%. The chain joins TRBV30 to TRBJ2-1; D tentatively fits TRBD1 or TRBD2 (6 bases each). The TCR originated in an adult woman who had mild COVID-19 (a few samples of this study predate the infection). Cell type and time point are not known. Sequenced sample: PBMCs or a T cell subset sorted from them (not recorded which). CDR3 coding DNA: TGTGCCTGGAGTGGGGGGGCGCGGAATGAGCAGTTCTTC. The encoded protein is CAWSGGARNEQFF. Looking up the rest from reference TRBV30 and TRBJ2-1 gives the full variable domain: SQTIHQWPATLVQPVGSPLSLECTVEGTSNPNLYWYRQAAGRGLQLLFYSVGIGQISSEVPQNLSASRPQDRQFILSSKKLLLSDSGFYLCAWSGGARNEQFFGPGTRLTVL.